Following are 5 T cell receptor beta chains from one sample sequenced in a study of shared clonotypes between healthy human individuals. Only in-frame clones appear in the TCRdb table, and some are missing; sequencing was by immunoSEQ multiplex PCR. The table shows about 2.1 million clones, with about 94% occurring only once. Positively selected for CCR7, the CD45RO-negative cells used as naive CD8 cells excluded terminally differentiated effector memory CD45RA+ cells. Sequences were obtained from naive CD8+ T cells from PBMCs. The source of these receptors is a man between 18 and 29 years old in good health. Some clones in this sample may be carry-over from other donors' samples.

This chain uses TRBV27 with TRBJ2-3; weak D call: TRBD2 (6 bases). This CDR3 comprises 14 residues. Trimming took 7 bases from V and 2 from J, leaving 13 bases between them. Germline V gives CDR1 MNHEY, CDR2 SMNVEV (reference sequence). CDR3 DNA sequence: TGTGCCAGCACCCCGCGGGGCTACACAGATACGCAGTATTTT. Translating it yields CASTPRGYTDTQYF.

V and J are TRBV9 and TRBJ2-1, with 10 bases lining up with TRBD1. The CDR3 extends over 17 amino acids. After removal of 4 bases from V and 4 bases from J, the junction contained 11 bases not matched to a gene. CDR1 and CDR2 (germline): SGDLS, YYNGEE. This CDR3 is CASSKSRGTGVYNEQFF. The CDR3 nucleotides read TGTGCCAGCAGCAAGTCCCGGGGGACAGGGGTTTACAATGAGCAGTTCTTC. Filled out from reference TRBV9 and TRBJ2-1, the complete variable domain reads DSGVTQTPKHLITATGQRVTLRCSPRSGDLSVYWYQQSLDQGLQFLIQYYNGEERAKGNILERFSAQQFPDLHSELNLSSLELGDSALYFCASSKSRGTGVYNEQFFGPGTRLTVL.

This clone was recorded once. The chain recombines TRBV6-1 with TRBJ2-5, with D perhaps TRBD2 (6 bases). Looked up from germline, CDR1 is MNHNS and CDR2 is SASEGT. The CDR3 extends over 15 amino acids. Trimming cost V 8 bases and J 4 bases, with 20 bases left between them. CDR3 residues: CASGAGGRLGETQYF. The CDR3 DNA sequence: TGTGCCAGCGGGGCCGGTGGGAGGTTAGGAGAGACCCAGTACTTC.

This chain links TRBV5-1 with TRBJ1-1; TRBD1 is a possible D gene (6 bases). V lost 0 bases and J 0 bases, leaving 9 bases between the germline ends. Germline lookup yields CDR1 SGHRS and CDR2 YFSETQ. The CDR3 contains 15 residues. CDR3 in amino acids: CASSLEGQLNTEAFF. The CDR3, as DNA: TGCGCCAGCAGCTTGGAAGGACAGTTGAACACTGAAGCTTTCTTT.

The chain is built from TRBV9 and TRBJ2-2, with unresolved D. In germline, CDR1 is SGDLS, CDR2 YYNGEE. The CDR3 runs to 13 residues. V lost 0 bases and J lost 7, with 7 bases in between. The CDR3 DNA sequence: TGTGCCAGCAGCGTAGGGAGTCGCGGGGAGCTGTTTTTT. This sequence encodes CASSVGSRGELFF. Full variable domain (remainder filled in from reference TRBV9 and TRBJ2-2): DSGVTQTPKHLITATGQRVTLRCSPRSGDLSVYWYQQSLDQGLQFLIQYYNGEERAKGNILERFSAQQFPDLHSELNLSSLELGDSALYFCASSVGSRGELFFGEGSRLTVL.